These T cell receptor beta chains were read from a single sample in a study of shared clonotypes between healthy human individuals. The data were produced by immunoSEQ multiplex PCR, yet TCRdb's version contains in-frame clones alone and is incomplete. Of around 2.1 million clones listed, about 92% are singletons. Sequencing input: naive CD8+ T cells from PBMCs. These receptors were taken from a man between 18 and 29 years old in good health. Some clones in this sample may be carry-over from other donors' samples. CDR3s include the opening cysteine and the closing phenylalanine or tryptophan. D genes are given only for firm matches. The size entry is marked missing in some rows and otherwise reads once, few, many or a size class.

>-|TRBJ2-1|TRBV29-1|TRBD2
CSVEGGTSISYNEQFF
TGCAGCGTTGAGGGGGGGACTAGCATATCCTACAATGAGCAGTTCTTC
>-|TRBJ1-2|TRBV19|-
CASSIMQGLNYGYTF
TGTGCCAGTAGTATAATGCAAGGCCTGAACTATGGCTACACCTTC
>-|TRBJ1-2|TRBV27|-
CASSFEGNYGYTF
TGTGCCAGCAGTTTTGAGGGGAACTATGGCTACACCTTC
>-|TRBJ1-4|TRBV7-9|TRBD1
CASSLSVVSGTGEEKLFF
TGTGCCAGCAGCCTATCCGTCGTCTCCGGGACAGGGGAGGAAAAACTGTTTTTT
>-|TRBJ1-2|TRBV27|TRBD1
CATRTGVQNGYTF
TGTGCCACCAGGACAGGGGTTCAGAATGGCTACACCTTC
>-|TRBJ2-1|TRBV29-1|TRBD2
CSVGDWTSDSNNEQFF
TGCAGCGTTGGGGACTGGACTAGCGACTCAAACAATGAGCAGTTCTTC
>-|TRBJ2-1|TRBV28|TRBD1
CASSSGGEQFF
TGTGCCAGCAGTTCAGGGGGTGAGCAGTTCTTC
>-|TRBJ1-3|TRBV4-1|-
CASSQESGLRNTIYF
TGCGCCAGCAGCCAAGAATCCGGATTAAGAAACACCATATATTTT
>-|TRBJ1-2|TRBV5-6|-
CASSPPPLWGDYGYTF
TGTGCCAGCAGCCCCCCTCCCTTGTGGGGAGACTATGGCTACACCTTC
>-|TRBJ2-1|TRBV9|TRBD1
CASSDGTGELDYNEQFF
TGTGCCAGCAGCGACGGGACAGGCGAGCTAGATTACAATGAGCAGTTCTTC
>-|TRBJ2-7|TRBV10-1|-
CASSESGADSYEQYF
TGCGCCAGCAGTGAGTCGGGGGCGGATTCCTACGAGCAGTACTTC
>-|TRBJ2-2|TRBV10-2|-
CASSVYSATGELFF
TGCGCCAGCAGTGTTTATAGCGCTACCGGGGAGCTGTTTTTT
>once|TRBJ2-6|TRBV27|TRBD1
CASSPTGSGANVLTF
TGTGCCAGCAGCCCGACAGGGTCTGGGGCCAACGTCCTGACTTTC
>-|TRBJ1-3|TRBV2|TRBD1
CASSGQGQSGNTIYF
TGTGCCAGCAGTGGACAGGGTCAGTCTGGAAACACCATATATTTT
>once|TRBJ1-1|TRBV10-1|TRBD1
CASNVRGRTSPNTEAFF
TGCGCCAGCAATGTCAGGGGGCGAACCTCTCCGAACACTGAAGCTTTCTTT
>-|TRBJ2-5|TRBV4-1|-
CASSQTIFEGQETQYF
TGCGCCAGCAGCCAAACAATTTTCGAGGGCCAAGAGACCCAGTACTTC
>-|TRBJ2-1|TRBV4-1|-
CASSQERREQFF
TGCGCCAGCAGCCAAGAAAGGAGGGAGCAGTTCTTC
>-|TRBJ1-1|TRBV7-6|-
CASSLFGPMGKHSNTEAFF
TGTGCCAGCAGCTTATTCGGTCCTATGGGGAAGCACTCGAACACTGAAGCTTTCTTT
>-|TRBJ2-7|TRBV4-1|-
CASSPESPRDYEQYF
TGCGCCAGCAGCCCCGAATCGCCACGGGACTACGAGCAGTACTTC
>-|TRBJ1-4|TRBV4-1|TRBD1
CASSFGQGNEKLFF
TGCGCCAGCAGTTTCGGACAGGGGAATGAAAAACTGTTTTTT
>-|TRBJ1-5|TRBV2|-
CASSFGEGNQPQHF
TGTGCCAGCAGTTTTGGCGAGGGCAATCAGCCCCAGCATTTT
>-|TRBJ1-5|TRBV2|-
CASSDGHRYNQPQHF
TGTGCCAGCAGTGACGGTCACAGGTACAATCAGCCCCAGCATTTT